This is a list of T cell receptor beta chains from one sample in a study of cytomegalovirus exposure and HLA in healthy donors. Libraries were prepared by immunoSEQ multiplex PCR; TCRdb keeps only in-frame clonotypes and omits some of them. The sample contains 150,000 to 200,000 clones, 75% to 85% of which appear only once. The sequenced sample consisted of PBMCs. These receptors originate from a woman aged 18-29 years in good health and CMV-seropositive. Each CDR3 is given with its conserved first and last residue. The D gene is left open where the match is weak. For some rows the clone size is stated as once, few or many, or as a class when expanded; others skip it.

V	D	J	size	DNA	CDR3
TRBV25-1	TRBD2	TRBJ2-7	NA	TGTGCCAGCAGTGGCTCGACTAGCGGGGTCTACGAGCAGTACTTC	CASSGSTSGVYEQYF
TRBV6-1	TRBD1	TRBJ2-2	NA	TGTGCCAGCAGACCGGGACAGGGAACCGGGGAGCTGTTTTTT	CASRPGQGTGELFF
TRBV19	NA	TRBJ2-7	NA	TGTGCCAGTAGTAATATGCGGGGACTGGACGAGCAGTACTTC	CASSNMRGLDEQYF
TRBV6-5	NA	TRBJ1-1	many	TGTGCCAGCAGCCCCCCCTGGGGGGGTGGGGAAGCTTTCTTT	CASSPPWGGGEAFF
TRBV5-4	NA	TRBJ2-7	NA	TGTGCCAGCAGTTCCGACAGGCTTCGCGAGCAGTACTTC	CASSSDRLREQYF
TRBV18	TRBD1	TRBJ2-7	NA	TGTGCCAGCTCACCTCAAACGGGACAGGCCTACGAGCAGTACTTC	CASSPQTGQAYEQYF
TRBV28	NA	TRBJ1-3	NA	TGTGCCGGCGGCCGCTCTGGAAACACCATATATTTT	CAGGRSGNTIYF
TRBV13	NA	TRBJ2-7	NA	TGTGCCAGCAGCTTAGGGCCAGGCTCTGCAACCTACGAGCAGTACTTC	CASSLGPGSATYEQYF
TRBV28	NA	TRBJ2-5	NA	TGTGCCAGCAGTTTTATGGGACGGGGGGCGTGGGAGACCCAGTACTTC	CASSFMGRGAWETQYF
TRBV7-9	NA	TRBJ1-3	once	TGTGCCAGCAGCGCCCAGGCGGGGCGGAGGGCTGGAAACACCATATATTTT	CASSAQAGRRAGNTIYF
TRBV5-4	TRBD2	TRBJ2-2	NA	TGTGCCAGCAGCTTGGTCGGACTAGATGTCGGGGAGCTGTTTTTT	CASSLVGLDVGELFF
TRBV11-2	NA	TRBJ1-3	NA	TGTGCCAGCAGTCGAGGATTAGTGTCCTCTGGAAACACCATATATTTT	CASSRGLVSSGNTIYF
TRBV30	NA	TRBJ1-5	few	TGTGCCTGGGGACAGCCGCCTAGCAATCAGCCCCAGCATTTT	CAWGQPPSNQPQHF
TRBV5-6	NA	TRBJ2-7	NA	TGTGCCAGCGGCGGGGGCAGGGTCTCCTACGAGCAGTACTTC	CASGGGRVSYEQYF
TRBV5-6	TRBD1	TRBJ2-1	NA	TGTGCCAGCAGGACAGGGGATGAGCAGTTCTTC	CASRTGDEQFF
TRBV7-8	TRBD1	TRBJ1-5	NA	TGTGCCAGCAGCTTTCAGGGGGTAAGCAATCAGCCCCAGCATTTT	CASSFQGVSNQPQHF
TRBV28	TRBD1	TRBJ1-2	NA	TGTGCCAGCAGACCCCCGGGACAGGGGACCTATGGCTACACCTTC	CASRPPGQGTYGYTF
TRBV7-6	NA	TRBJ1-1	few	TGTGCCAGCAGCTTGGGGCGAAACACTGAAGCTTTCTTT	CASSLGRNTEAFF